This TCR beta chain derives from a study of T cell responses to AZD1222 COVID-19 vaccine. Notes on the study in general: Most donors were white British, females outnumbered males, and clonal diversity was possibly underestimated. Baseline seropositivity occurred in only 5 to 7 AZD1222 recipients. Repertoires were obtained only post-peak T cell response. Increases in Spike-specific TCR breadth and depth were seen after two AZD1222 doses.

This clone was found a few times. Its target is unknown. Assay used: immunoSEQ multiplex PCR; TCRdb lists only in-frame clones, some missing. The table shows roughly 79,000 clones, with roughly 80% occurring only once. Germline values: CDR1 SGHVS, CDR2 FNYEAQ. V was clipped by 3 bases and J by 0 bases, with 24 bases between them. This CDR3 is 20 amino acids long. This TCR was recovered from an adult in good health. The rearrangement links TRBV7-6 to TRBJ1-5; weak D call: TRBD1 (5 bases). This specimen was peripheral blood, taken on day 0 of AZD1222 vaccination. The CDR3 DNA sequence: TGTGCCAGCAGCTTTCCCCGGAATATCGACAGAAATTATAGCAATCAGCCCCAGCATTTT. Residues: CASSFPRNIDRNYSNQPQHF.